This T cell receptor beta chain was identified during a study of T cells in Graves' hyperthyroidism and ophthalmopathy. These patients, aged 18 to 65, had recently diagnosed hyperthyroidism lasting under 2 months. The study based diagnoses on clinical symptoms, serum thyroxine and TRAb, thyroid ultrasound and orbital computed tomography. RNA transcripts provided the source from which TCR beta CDR3 regions were amplified. Initially, a first-round RT-PCR of the TCR CDR3 employed the HTBI primer set. TCRdb called the multiplex PCR reads again in MiXCR, with one record for every CDR3 protein. This sample carries fewer than 700,000 distinct CDR3 sequences, around 15% of them seen once, and the ten largest clones take over 3.5%. V lost 6 bases to trimming and J lost 5 bases, with 19 bases between them. Germline CDR1 reads SGHTA; CDR2 reads FQGNSA. The CDR3 covers 16 residues. This clonotype has more than one count but fewer than ten. Antigen: not known.

General study points: Before onset, ophthalmopathy was predicted by the model a median approximately 6.6 months earlier.

Input material: blood. This receptor was obtained from a woman under 40 with Graves' hyperthyroidism. The V and J genes are TRBV7-2 and TRBJ2-2; either TRBD1 or TRBD2 may fit D (5 bases each). The CDR3 nucleotides read TGTGCCAGCAGTTCTACGCCGGGACCTAAAACCGGGGAGCTGTTTTTT. It yields the protein CASSSTPGPKTGELFF.